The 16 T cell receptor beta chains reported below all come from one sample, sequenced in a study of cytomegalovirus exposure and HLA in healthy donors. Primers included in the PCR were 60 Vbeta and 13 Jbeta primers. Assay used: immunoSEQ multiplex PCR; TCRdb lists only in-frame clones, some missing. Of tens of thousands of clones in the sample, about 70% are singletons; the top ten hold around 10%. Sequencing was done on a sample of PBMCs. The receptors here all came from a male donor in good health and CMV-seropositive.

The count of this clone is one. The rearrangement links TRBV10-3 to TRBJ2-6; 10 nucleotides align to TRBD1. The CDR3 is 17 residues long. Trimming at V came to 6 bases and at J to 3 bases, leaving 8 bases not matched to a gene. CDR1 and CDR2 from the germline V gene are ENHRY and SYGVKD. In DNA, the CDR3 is TGTGCCATCAGCCACCGGGACAGGGGAAGTGGGGCCAACGTCCTGACTTTC. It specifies CAISHRDRGSGANVLTF.

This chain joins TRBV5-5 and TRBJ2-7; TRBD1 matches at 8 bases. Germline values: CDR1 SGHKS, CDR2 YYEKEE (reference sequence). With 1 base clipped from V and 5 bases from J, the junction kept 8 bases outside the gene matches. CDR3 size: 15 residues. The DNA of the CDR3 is TGTGCCAGCAGCTTGCCCAGGGGGCGATTCCACGAGCAGTACTTC. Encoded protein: CASSLPRGRFHEQYF. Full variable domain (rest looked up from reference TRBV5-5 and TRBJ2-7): DAGVTQSPTHLIKTRGQQVTLRCSPISGHKSVSWYQQVLGQGPQFIFQYYEKEERGRGNFPDRFSARQFPNYSSELNVNALLLGDSALYLCASSLPRGRFHEQYFGPGTRLTVT.

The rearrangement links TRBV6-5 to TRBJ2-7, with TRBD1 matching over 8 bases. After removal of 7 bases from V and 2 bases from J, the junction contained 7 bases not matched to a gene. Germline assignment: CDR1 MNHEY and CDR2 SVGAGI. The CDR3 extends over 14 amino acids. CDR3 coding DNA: TGTGCCAGCACCATAGGACAGGGCGCCTACGAGCAGTACTTC. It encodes CASTIGQGAYEQYF.

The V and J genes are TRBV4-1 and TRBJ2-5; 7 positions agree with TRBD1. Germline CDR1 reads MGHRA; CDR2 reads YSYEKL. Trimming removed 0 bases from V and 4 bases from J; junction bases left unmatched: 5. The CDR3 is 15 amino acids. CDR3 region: CASSQDHRGLETQYF. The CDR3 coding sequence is TGCGCCAGCAGCCAAGATCACAGGGGCCTAGAGACCCAGTACTTC.

CDR3 coding DNA: TGCGCCAGCAGCTTGAGTCGGGTTCGCGAGACCCAGTACTTC. Encoded protein: CASSLSRVRETQYF. The chain couples TRBV5-1 to TRBJ2-5; no reliable D call. This CDR3 contains 14 residues. Trimming took 1 base from V and 5 from J, leaving 12 bases between them. Germline V lookup: CDR1 SGHRS, CDR2 YFSETQ.

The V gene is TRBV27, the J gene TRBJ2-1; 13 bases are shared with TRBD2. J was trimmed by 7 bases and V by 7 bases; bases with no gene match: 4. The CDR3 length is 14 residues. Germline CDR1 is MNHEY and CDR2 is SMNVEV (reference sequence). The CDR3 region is CASKTSGRWNEQFF. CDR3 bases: TGTGCCAGCAAGACTAGCGGGAGGTGGAATGAGCAGTTCTTC.

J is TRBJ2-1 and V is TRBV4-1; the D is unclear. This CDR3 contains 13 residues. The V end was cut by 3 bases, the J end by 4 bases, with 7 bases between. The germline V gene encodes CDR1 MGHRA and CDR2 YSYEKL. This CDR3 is CASSHPNYNEQFF. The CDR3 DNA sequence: TGCGCCAGCAGCCATCCAAATTACAATGAGCAGTTCTTC.

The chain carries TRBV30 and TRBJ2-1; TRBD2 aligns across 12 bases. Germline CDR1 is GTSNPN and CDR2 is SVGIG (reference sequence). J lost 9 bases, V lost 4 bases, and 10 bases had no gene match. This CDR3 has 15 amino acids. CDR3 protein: CAWTGLAGTRGEQFF. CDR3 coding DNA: TGTGCCTGGACTGGACTAGCGGGGACACGGGGTGAGCAGTTCTTC. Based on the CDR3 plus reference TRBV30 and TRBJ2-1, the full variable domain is SQTIHQWPATLVQPVGSPLSLECTVEGTSNPNLYWYRQAAGRGLQLLFYSVGIGQISSEVPQNLSASRPQDRQFILSSKKLLLSDSGFYLCAWTGLAGTRGEQFFGPGTRLTVL.

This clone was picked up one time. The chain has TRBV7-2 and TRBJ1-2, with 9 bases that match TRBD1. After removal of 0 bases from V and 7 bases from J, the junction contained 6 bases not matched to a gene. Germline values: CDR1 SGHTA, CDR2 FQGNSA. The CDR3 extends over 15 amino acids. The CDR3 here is CASSLAGQGGSGYTF. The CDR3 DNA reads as TGTGCCAGCAGCTTAGCGGGACAGGGAGGAAGTGGCTACACCTTC.

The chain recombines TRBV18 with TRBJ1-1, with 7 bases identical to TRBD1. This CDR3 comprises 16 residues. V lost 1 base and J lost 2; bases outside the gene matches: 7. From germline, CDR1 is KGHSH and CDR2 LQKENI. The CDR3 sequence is CASSPLRGRGNTEAFF. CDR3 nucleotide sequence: TGTGCCAGCTCACCACTGAGGGGGCGGGGAAACACTGAAGCTTTCTTT.

CDR3 sequence (DNA): TGTGCCACCAGCCTAGGACAGGGGAGGACCTACGAGCAGTACTTC. It is translated as CATSLGQGRTYEQYF. The chain has TRBV15 and TRBJ2-7; 9 bases line up with TRBD1. Germline CDR1 and CDR2: LNHNV and YYDKDF (reference sequence). The CDR3 is made up of 15 amino acids. V trimming: 5 bases; J trimming: 2 bases; junction bases outside the gene matches: 7.

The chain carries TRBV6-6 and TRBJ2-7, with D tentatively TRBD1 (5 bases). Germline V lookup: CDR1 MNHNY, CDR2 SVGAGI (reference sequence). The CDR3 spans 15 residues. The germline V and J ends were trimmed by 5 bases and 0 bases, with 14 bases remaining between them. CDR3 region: CASSPAGKSSYEQYF. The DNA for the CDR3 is TGTGCCAGCAGTCCCGCAGGGAAGAGCTCCTACGAGCAGTACTTC.

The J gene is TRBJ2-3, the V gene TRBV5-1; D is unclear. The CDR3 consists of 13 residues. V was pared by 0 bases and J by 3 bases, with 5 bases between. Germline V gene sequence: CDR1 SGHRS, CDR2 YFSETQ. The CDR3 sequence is CASSLAGTDTQYF. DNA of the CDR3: TGCGCCAGCAGCTTGGCCGGGACAGATACGCAGTATTTT.

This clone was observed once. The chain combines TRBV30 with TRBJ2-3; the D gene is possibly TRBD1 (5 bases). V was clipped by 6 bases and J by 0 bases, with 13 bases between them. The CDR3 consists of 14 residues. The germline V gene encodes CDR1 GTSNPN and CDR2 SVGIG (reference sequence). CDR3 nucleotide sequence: TGTGCCTGCCACCCAGGGCCTAGCACAGATACGCAGTATTTT. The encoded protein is CACHPGPSTDTQYF.

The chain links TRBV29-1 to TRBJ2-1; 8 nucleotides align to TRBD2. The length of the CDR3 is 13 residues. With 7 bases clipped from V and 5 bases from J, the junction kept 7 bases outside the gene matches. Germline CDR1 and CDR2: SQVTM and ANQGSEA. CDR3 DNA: TGCAGCGGTACTAGCGGCTACAACAATGAGCAGTTCTTC. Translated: CSGTSGYNNEQFF.

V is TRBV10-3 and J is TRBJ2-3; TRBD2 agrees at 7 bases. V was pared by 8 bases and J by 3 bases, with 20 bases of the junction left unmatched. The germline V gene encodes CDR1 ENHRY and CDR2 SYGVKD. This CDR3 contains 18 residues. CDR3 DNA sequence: TGTGCCATCCAAACCCATGGGGGGAGGGCCGAGAAGACAGATACGCAGTATTTT. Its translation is CAIQTHGGRAEKTDTQYF.